These 3 T cell receptor beta chains share one sample of origin, sequenced in a study of T cell repertoires in aging, cancer and after chemotherapy. Rearranged V-D-J TRB sequences were amplified with a mixed TRB-A/B primer pool. TCRdb reanalysed the multiplex PCR reads using MiXCR and keeps one entry per CDR3 protein. The data show a few thousand distinct CDR3 sequences, with 55% to 70% seen just once and 7.9% held by the top ten. Amplification of TCR beta used genomic DNA extracted from peripheral blood. Material: blood. These TCRs come from a human donor with a solid tumor.

This rearrangement joins TRBV7-3 to TRBJ2-1; 9 bases are a match to TRBD2. From germline, CDR1 is SGHTA and CDR2 FQGTGA. The V and J ends lost 5 bases and 9 bases, in that order; junction bases with no gene match: 5. This CDR3 comprises 13 residues. The CDR3 sequence: CASSIGTSREQFF. The CDR3 DNA is TGTGCCAGCAGCATCGGGACTAGCCGTGAGCAGTTCTTC. Full variable domain (missing parts from reference TRBV7-3 and TRBJ2-1): GAGVSQTPSNKVTEKGKYVELRCDPISGHTALYWYRQSLGQGPEFLIYFQGTGAADDSGLPNDRFFAVRPEGSVSTLKIQRTERGDSAVYLCASSIGTSREQFFGPGTRLTVL.

The gene calls are TRBV19 and TRBJ1-2, with TRBD1 identical over 7 bases. The J segment lost 3 bases and the V segment lost 4 bases, leaving 8 bases of the junction unmatched. This CDR3 has 15 residues. Germline CDR1 LNHDA, CDR2 SQIVND (reference sequence). The CDR3 spells CASSKPGRGDYGYTF. The CDR3 DNA sequence: TGTGCCAGTAGTAAGCCTGGCAGGGGGGACTATGGCTACACCTTC.

The V call is TRBV10-3, the J call TRBJ1-4, with D possibly TRBD1 on 6 matching bases. Germline values: CDR1 ENHRY, CDR2 SYGVKD. The V end lost 1 base, the J end lost 5 bases, and 8 bases lay between the germline ends. The CDR3 totals 14 residues. This CDR3 is CAISEWGPNEKLFF. Written as DNA, the CDR3 is TGTGCCATCAGTGAGTGGGGGCCCAATGAAAAACTGTTTTTT.